Below, 24 T cell receptor beta chains from the same sample are listed, as sequenced in a study of cytomegalovirus exposure and HLA in healthy donors (dated by TCRdb to 2017 to 2019). Library generation was performed with the immunoSEQ multiplex PCR assay. The multiplex PCR relied on a mix of 60 forward primers for TCR Vbeta segments and 13 reverse primers for TCR Jbeta segments. What TCRdb holds here is the immuneACCESS table cut down to in-frame rearrangements. Part of the clones is not present; checked against another copy, under half of the missing clones reflect an unresolved V gene, and the others are unexplained. For this sample there are some 150,000 clones; roughly 80% appear just once. The top ten constitute more than 3% of the sample. The sample comprised PBMCs. These receptors were collected from a young man in good health and CMV-seropositive.

V gene TRBV28 combines with J gene TRBJ1-1; 9 nucleotides match TRBD1. CDR3 length: 16 amino acids. V trimming: 2 bases; J trimming: 5 bases; junction bases outside the gene matches: 9. The germline V gene has CDR1 MDHEN and CDR2 SYDVKM. The CDR3 region has the DNA TGTGCCAGCAGTTTAAGGGACAGGGAAGTAAAAACTGAAGCTTTCTTT. Its protein product is CASSLRDREVKTEAFF.

The J gene is TRBJ1-3, the V gene TRBV19; D uncertain. The CDR3 loop spans 14 amino acids. Germline V gene lookup returns CDR1 LNHDA and CDR2 SQIVND (reference sequence). V lost 2 bases and J lost 2, with 7 bases in between. In DNA form, the CDR3 reads TGTGCCAGTAGTATAAACAGAGCTGGAAACACCATATATTTT. Translation: CASSINRAGNTIYF.

The V and J genes are TRBV7-3 and TRBJ2-3; the match to TRBD1 covers 10 bases. The CDR3 is made up of 17 amino acids. Trimming removed 2 bases from V and 1 base from J; junction bases left unmatched: 6. Germline CDR1 and CDR2: SGHTA and FQGTGA. The CDR3 DNA sequence: TGTGCCAGCAGCTTAGGACAGGGGGTTTGGGGCACAGATACGCAGTATTTT. Its translation: CASSLGQGVWGTDTQYF.

The chain couples TRBV6-5 to TRBJ2-3, with 7 bases that match TRBD1. Trimming at V came to 0 bases and at J to 4 bases, leaving 4 bases not matched to a gene. Germline V gene data show CDR1 as MNHEY and CDR2 as SVGAGI. The CDR3 totals 15 residues. The CDR3 spells CASSYSTGAPDTQYF. CDR3 sequence (DNA): TGTGCCAGCAGTTACTCAACAGGGGCCCCAGATACGCAGTATTTT.

This chain links TRBV6-4 with TRBJ1-1; D is undetermined. Trimming shortened V by 2 bases and J by 0 bases, and 7 bases separated the two germline ends. Germline CDR1 reads MRHNA; CDR2 reads SNTAGT. The CDR3 runs to 14 residues. CDR3 in DNA: TGTGCCAGCAGTGACGGAACTATGAACACTGAAGCTTTCTTT. It is translated as CASSDGTMNTEAFF.

This clone is a singleton in its sample. The J gene is TRBJ2-7, the V gene TRBV5-1; 12 nucleotides match TRBD1. With V trimmed by 3 bases and J by 4 bases, 11 bases remained unmatched. Germline V gene data show CDR1 as SGHRS and CDR2 as YFSETQ. This CDR3 region has 17 residues. In DNA, the CDR3 is TGCGCCAGCAGCTCCCTCTCCGGGACAGGGGGCTTTTACGAGCAGTACTTC. Translating it yields CASSSLSGTGGFYEQYF.

The chain joins TRBV6-4 to TRBJ2-3, with 9 bases fitting TRBD2. CDR1 and CDR2 from the germline V gene are MRHNA and SNTAGT. Trimming at V came to 6 bases and at J to 0 bases, leaving 4 bases not matched to a gene. The CDR3 runs to 15 residues. The CDR3 is CASRGLATSTDTQYF. Here the CDR3 DNA reads TGTGCCAGCAGAGGACTAGCGACTAGCACAGATACGCAGTATTTT.

J is TRBJ2-1 and V is TRBV13; no clear D gene. The CDR3 loop spans 14 amino acids. The germline gives CDR1 PRHDT, CDR2 FYEKMQ (reference sequence). The V gene lost 1 base and the J gene lost 8 bases, with 12 bases spanning the gap. In nucleotides, the CDR3 is TGTGCCAGCAGCTTAGTGGTCGAGGTCGATGAGCAGTTCTTC. This translates into CASSLVVEVDEQFF.

The V and J genes are TRBV19 and TRBJ2-1, with D uncertain. The CDR3 length is 14 residues. The germline V gene encodes CDR1 LNHDA and CDR2 SQIVND (reference sequence). V was clipped by 1 base and J by 7 bases, with 11 bases between them. DNA for the CDR3: TGTGCCAGTAGTATAGGCACGGGTCCAAATGAGCAGTTCTTC. As protein: CASSIGTGPNEQFF. The complete variable domain, with remaining parts taken from reference TRBV19 and TRBJ2-1, reads DGGITQSPKYLFRKEGQNVTLSCEQNLNHDAMYWYRQDPGQGLRLIYYSQIVNDFQKGDIAEGYSVSREKKESFPLTVTSAQKNPTAFYLCASSIGTGPNEQFFGPGTRLTVL.

The rearrangement uses TRBV30 and TRBJ2-5; a possible D gene is TRBD1 (7 bases). Trimming left V 4 bases short and J 2 bases short, with 17 bases between. The CDR3 loop spans 15 amino acids. Per germline, CDR1 GTSNPN and CDR2 SVGIG (reference sequence). The CDR3 reads CAWIGFRGAQETQYF. The CDR3, as DNA: TGTGCCTGGATCGGTTTCAGGGGGGCTCAAGAGACCCAGTACTTC.

V gene TRBV14 combines with J gene TRBJ1-1; D is perhaps TRBD1 (6 bases). The CDR3 length is 14 residues. Germline CDR1 is SGHDN and CDR2 is FVKESK. Trimming shortened V by 3 bases and J by 3 bases, and 11 bases separated the two germline ends. CDR3 protein: CASSQRTAYTEAFF. The DNA for the CDR3 is TGTGCCAGCAGCCAGAGGACAGCTTACACTGAAGCTTTCTTT.

The rearrangement joins TRBV5-6 to TRBJ1-4; 7 nucleotides match TRBD1. V was pared by 4 bases and J by 0 bases, with 3 bases of the junction left unmatched. Germline assignment: CDR1 SGHDT and CDR2 YYEEEE. This CDR3 is 15 amino acids long. The CDR3 region has the DNA TGTGCCAGCAGCGTGACAGGGTCAACTAATGAAAAACTGTTTTTT. Amino acid sequence: CASSVTGSTNEKLFF.

V is TRBV4-1 and J is TRBJ2-7; 9 bases align to TRBD1. V shed 3 bases, J shed 6 bases, and the junction held 9 bases outside the gene matches. The germline V gene encodes CDR1 MGHRA and CDR2 YSYEKL. This CDR3 region has 15 residues. CDR3 DNA sequence: TGCGCCAGCAGCCACGACGGACAGGGGCCACTCGAGCAGTACTTC. Translated: CASSHDGQGPLEQYF.

The table lists this clone with a few counts. This rearrangement joins TRBV28 to TRBJ1-4, with D uncertain. Germline V gene data show CDR1 as MDHEN and CDR2 as SYDVKM. The CDR3 covers 16 residues. V lost 1 base to trimming and J lost 6 bases, with 15 bases between them. This CDR3 reads CASSLYPGRLDEKLFF. For the CDR3, the DNA is TGTGCCAGCAGTTTATATCCCGGGAGATTGGATGAAAAACTGTTTTTT. The entire variable domain, with the rest obtained from reference TRBV28 and TRBJ1-4, is as follows: DVKVTQSSRYLVKRTGEKVFLECVQDMDHENMFWYRQDPGLGLRLIYFSYDVKMKEKGDIPEGYSVSREKKERFSLILESASTNQTSMYLCASSLYPGRLDEKLFFGSGTQLSVL.

The rearrangement links TRBV29-1 to TRBJ2-1, with TRBD1 matching 11 bases. CDR1 is SQVTM and CDR2 is ANQGSEA in the germline V gene. CDR3 length equals 14 residues. V dropped 6 bases and J dropped 7; count of bases not matched to a gene: 8. CDR3 sequence (DNA): TGCAGCGTGGAAACCGGGACAGGGGGGAATGAGCAGTTCTTC. Its translation is CSVETGTGGNEQFF.

This rearrangement joins TRBV7-2 to TRBJ2-3, with 8 positions matching TRBD2. With 5 bases clipped from V and 0 bases from J, the junction kept 7 bases outside the gene matches. Germline V gene data show CDR1 as SGHTA and CDR2 as FQGNSA. The CDR3 has 16 residues. The DNA for the CDR3 is TGTGCCAGCAGCCCCTTAGCGGGGACTAGCACAGATACGCAGTATTTT. This codes for CASSPLAGTSTDTQYF.

The gene calls are TRBV7-9 and TRBJ1-2, with TRBD1 matching 7 bases. The CDR3 loop spans 14 amino acids. V was clipped by 3 bases and J by 2 bases; unmatched bases: 3. Germline values: CDR1 SEHNR, CDR2 FQNEAQ (reference sequence). The DNA for the CDR3 is TGTGCCAGCAGCTTGTCGGACAGGAACTATGGCTACACCTTC. Translated: CASSLSDRNYGYTF.

This rearrangement joins TRBV4-3 to TRBJ1-4, with D possibly TRBD1 on 5 matching bases. This CDR3 has 15 amino acids. Germline V gene sequence: CDR1 LGHNA, CDR2 YSLEER. Trimming took 1 base from V and 7 from J, leaving 13 bases between them. The CDR3 sequence: CASSQGRGIGEKLFF. The CDR3 region has the DNA TGCGCCAGCAGCCAAGGGCGGGGGATTGGTGAAAAACTGTTTTTT.

The gene calls are TRBV4-3 and TRBJ2-6; 9 bases line up with TRBD1. Germline CDR1 reads LGHNA; CDR2 reads YSLEER. The CDR3 sequence is 18 residues long. V lost 1 base, J lost 0 bases, and 4 bases stayed unmatched. CDR3 sequence reads: CASSQGEDRGSGANVLTF. DNA for the CDR3: TGCGCCAGCAGCCAAGGTGAGGACAGGGGCTCTGGGGCCAACGTCCTGACTTTC.

The chain recombines TRBV10-3 with TRBJ2-5; 8 bases are a match to TRBD1. V lost 3 bases, J lost 1 base, and 4 bases stayed unmatched. Germline CDR1 reads ENHRY; CDR2 reads SYGVKD. This CDR3 contains 15 residues. CDR3 region: CAISDQDRGQETQYF. DNA of the CDR3: TGTGCCATCAGTGACCAAGACAGGGGCCAAGAGACCCAGTACTTC.

This rearrangement joins TRBV7-7 to TRBJ1-6, with a tentative D call TRBD1 (6 bases). Per the germline V gene, CDR1 is SSHAT and CDR2 is FNYEAQ (reference sequence). Deletions cut 5 bases from V and 4 bases from J, with 18 bases between. The CDR3 is 17 residues long. In DNA, the CDR3 is TGTGCCAGCAGCCCCGCGGGCCGGGACATTTATAATTCACCCCTCCACTTT. Translated, it gives CASSPAGRDIYNSPLHF. Drawing the rest from reference TRBV7-7 and TRBJ1-6, the complete variable domain is GAGVSQSPRYKVTKRGQDVTLRCDPISSHATLYWYQQALGQGPEFLTYFNYEAQPDKSGLPSDRFSAERPEGSISTLTIQRTEQRDSAMYRCASSPAGRDIYNSPLHFGNGTRLTVT.

Here the CDR3 DNA reads TGTGCCAGCAGTCCGACTGGGGCAGATCTGTTTTTT. Its protein is CASSPTGADLFF. This chain links TRBV6-6 with TRBJ1-4; maybe TRBD1 (5 bases). V was pared by 5 bases and J by 14 bases, with 15 bases between. Germline V gene data show CDR1 as MNHNY and CDR2 as SVGAGI (reference sequence). The CDR3 is made up of 12 amino acids.

There are a few counts of this clone. This sequence joins TRBV7-2 and TRBJ1-1; TRBD1 is a possible D gene (5 bases). V was pared by 3 bases and J by 1 base, with 12 bases between. Germline-derived CDR1 and CDR2 are SGHTA and FQGNSA. The CDR3 extends over 15 amino acids. CDR3 sequence (DNA): TGTGCCAGCAGCTTGACCAGGGTGGCGAACACTGAAGCTTTCTTT. Protein: CASSLTRVANTEAFF.

This sequence joins TRBV7-3 and TRBJ2-2; tentative D call: TRBD1 (6 bases). Germline CDR1 reads SGHTA; CDR2 reads FQGTGA. The CDR3 has 16 amino acids. V dropped 5 bases and J dropped 6 bases, with 19 bases sitting between them. The CDR3 region is CASSPRLGGGAGELFF. The CDR3, as DNA: TGTGCCAGCAGCCCACGCCTAGGGGGTGGAGCCGGGGAGCTGTTTTTT.